This T cell receptor beta chain came from a study of glioma-infiltrating T cells. Broader study findings: Above-expected tissue-blood divergence occurred in all gliomas, most in low-grade ones. Very few CDR3 sequences were shared between tissue and blood.

This clonotype has ten or more counts. The antigen remains undetermined. TCR alpha and beta CDR3 regions were amplified from RNA using iRepertoire nested multiplex PCR. TCRdb re-analysed the multiplex PCR reads in MiXCR, keeping a single row per CDR3 protein. In the table there are around 190,000 distinct CDR3 sequences, approximately 30% of which are singletons. This CDR3 comprises 15 residues. Trimming took 6 bases from V and 4 from J, leaving 15 bases between them. In germline, CDR1 is LNHDA, CDR2 SQIVND (reference sequence). Sample: glioma tissue, nonneoplastic brain tissue, or PBMCs (not recorded which). The sequence was obtained from a human donor with low-grade glioma or glioblastoma, undergoing nonglioma brain surgery, or in good health (not recorded which). This chain uses TRBV19 with TRBJ2-2; D might be TRBD2 (6 bases). CDR3 bases: TGTGCCAGTAGAGATAGCGGTCGATCCACCGGGGAGCTGTTTTTT. Amino acid sequence: CASRDSGRSTGELFF. The variable domain in full, with the rest retrieved from reference TRBV19 and TRBJ2-2, is DGGITQSPKYLFRKEGQNVTLSCEQNLNHDAMYWYRQDPGQGLRLIYYSQIVNDFQKGDIAEGYSVSREKKESFPLTVTSAQKNPTAFYLCASRDSGRSTGELFFGEGSRLTVL.